Listed below are T cell receptor beta chains from one sample, sequenced in a study of graft-versus-host responses after intestinal transplantation. Data came from immunoSEQ multiplex PCR; TCRdb stores just in-frame clones and leaves some out. The table has 55,000 to 85,000 clones, 89% seen once; the top ten hold 2.5%. For these receptors, no antigen is known. The material was unstimulated CD8+ T cells sorted from spleen or lymph node cells, obtained before intestinal transplant. The receptor source for this set is a human donor who received an intestinal transplant. The CDR3 runs from the conserved cysteine through the conserved F or W. The D gene is left open where the match is weak. Some rows have no size entry. The others give once, few or many, or a class for an expanded clone.

V gene,D gene,clone size,J gene,CDR3 protein,CDR3 DNA
TRBV29-1,NA,NA,TRBJ1-2,CSTPRHRDLGYTF,TGCAGCACCCCCAGACACAGGGATCTGGGCTACACCTTC
TRBV20-1,NA,NA,TRBJ1-5,CSAAGGPQHF,TGCAGTGCCGCCGGAGGGCCCCAGCATTTT
TRBV10-3,TRBD2,NA,TRBJ2-3,CAISDRPGTSGYTDTQYF,TGTGCCATCAGTGACCGACCAGGGACTAGCGGCTACACAGATACGCAGTATTTT
TRBV5-3,NA,NA,TRBJ2-2,CATLKGIGNTGELFF,TGTGCCACCCTGAAGGGGATTGGGAACACCGGGGAGCTGTTTTTT
TRBV9,TRBD2,NA,TRBJ2-7,CASSGGGEQYF,TGTGCCAGCAGCGGGGGAGGGGAGCAGTACTTC
TRBV5-6,TRBD1,NA,TRBJ1-2,CASSFTGTGAYGYTF,TGTGCCAGCAGCTTTACCGGGACAGGTGCTTATGGCTACACCTTC
TRBV5-1,NA,NA,TRBJ2-6,CASSRGVSGANVLTF,TGCGCCAGCAGCCGCGGAGTCTCTGGGGCCAACGTCCTGACTTTC
TRBV4-1,NA,NA,TRBJ2-1,CASSQSGDEQFF,TGCGCCAGCAGCCAATCGGGGGATGAGCAGTTCTTC
TRBV19,TRBD1,NA,TRBJ2-1,CASSRQGSGNEQFF,TGTGCCAGTAGTAGACAGGGTAGTGGGAATGAGCAGTTCTTC
TRBV5-6,TRBD1,NA,TRBJ2-7,CASSPDRGRPYEQYF,TGTGCCAGCAGCCCTGACAGGGGGCGACCCTACGAGCAGTACTTC
TRBV27,TRBD2,NA,TRBJ2-7,CTSGAGYSYEQYF,TGTACAAGCGGGGCAGGGTATTCCTACGAGCAGTACTTC
TRBV28,NA,NA,TRBJ2-6,CASSSPGFGANVLTF,TGTGCCAGCAGTTCCCCAGGGTTTGGGGCCAACGTCCTGACTTTC
TRBV19,TRBD1,NA,TRBJ1-5,CASRAQGDQPQHF,TGTGCCAGTAGGGCCCAGGGGGATCAGCCCCAGCATTTT
TRBV28,NA,NA,TRBJ2-1,CASSFRRPYRGFVPNEQFF,TGTGCCAGCAGTTTCCGGAGGCCTTACCGGGGGTTTGTTCCGAATGAGCAGTTCTTC
TRBV4-1,TRBD1,NA,TRBJ1-1,CASSHTQGAGTEAFF,TGCGCCAGCAGCCATACACAGGGGGCAGGGACTGAAGCTTTCTTT
TRBV27,NA,NA,TRBJ1-2,CASSFGALYGYTF,TGTGCCAGCAGTTTTGGGGCCCTCTATGGCTACACCTTC
TRBV5-6,TRBD1,NA,TRBJ2-2,CASSLGTGVTGELFF,TGTGCCAGCAGCTTGGGGACAGGGGTCACCGGGGAGCTGTTTTTT
TRBV6-1,TRBD1,NA,TRBJ1-2,CASSAGTGARANYGYTF,TGTGCCAGCAGTGCCGGGACAGGGGCAAGAGCTAACTATGGCTACACCTTC
TRBV11-3,NA,NA,TRBJ2-2,CASSPGFGELFF,TGTGCCAGCAGCCCAGGATTCGGGGAGCTGTTTTTT
TRBV7-7,TRBD1,NA,TRBJ2-5,CASSFGRGQETQYF,TGTGCTAGCAGCTTCGGCAGGGGGCAAGAGACCCAGTACTTC
TRBV27,NA,NA,TRBJ1-1,CASSLSKSEGVGNTEAFF,TGTGCCAGCAGTTTATCGAAATCCGAAGGGGTAGGGAACACTGAAGCTTTCTTT
TRBV6-5,TRBD2,NA,TRBJ2-1,CASSFRGLAGGEQFF,TGTGCCAGCAGCTTCCGAGGACTAGCGGGGGGTGAGCAGTTCTTC
TRBV9,TRBD2,NA,TRBJ2-1,CASSAGLAGVNEQFF,TGTGCCAGCAGCGCCGGACTAGCGGGAGTGAATGAGCAGTTCTTC
TRBV5-4,NA,NA,TRBJ2-3,CASSWGGRTDTQYF,TGTGCCAGCAGCTGGGGCGGCCGCACAGATACGCAGTATTTT
TRBV6-6,TRBD1,few,TRBJ2-1,CASSPRTGDAQFF,TGTGCCAGCAGCCCGAGGACAGGGGATGCCCAGTTCTTC
TRBV7-9,TRBD1,NA,TRBJ2-7,CASSSSTGVYEQYF,TGTGCCAGCAGCTCCTCGACAGGGGTCTACGAGCAGTACTTC
TRBV28,NA,NA,TRBJ1-5,CAGAGPGQPQHF,TGCGCCGGCGCGGGGCCGGGTCAGCCCCAGCATTTT
TRBV27,TRBD2,NA,TRBJ2-3,CASSSLLAGTDTQYF,TGTGCCAGCAGTTCCCTACTAGCGGGGACAGATACGCAGTATTTT
TRBV10-3,NA,NA,TRBJ1-2,CAISESTQGPFNYGYTF,TGTGCCATCAGTGAGTCGACGCAGGGTCCCTTCAACTATGGCTACACCTTC
TRBV9,NA,NA,TRBJ2-1,CASSVGFRGAIEQFF,TGTGCCAGCAGCGTAGGGTTTCGGGGGGCCATTGAGCAGTTCTTC
TRBV2,NA,NA,TRBJ2-1,CASKDLSDSYNEQFF,TGTGCCAGCAAGGACTTATCCGATTCCTACAATGAGCAGTTCTTC
TRBV6-5,TRBD1,NA,TRBJ2-7,CASGSGGRVYEQYF,TGTGCCAGCGGTTCAGGGGGAAGGGTCTACGAGCAGTACTTC
TRBV6-1,TRBD2,NA,TRBJ2-1,CASSEFSGGQFF,TGTGCCAGCAGTGAATTTTCGGGGGGGCAGTTCTTC
TRBV5-4,NA,NA,TRBJ2-7,CASSFQGANEQYF,TGTGCCAGCAGCTTTCAGGGTGCCAACGAGCAGTACTTC
TRBV15,NA,NA,TRBJ1-2,CATSRDSAGIGYTF,TGTGCCACCAGCAGAGATAGTGCGGGGATTGGCTACACCTTC
TRBV9,NA,NA,TRBJ2-1,CASSDGLTGNEQFF,TGTGCCAGCAGCGACGGCCTCACGGGGAATGAGCAGTTCTTC
TRBV5-4,TRBD1,few,TRBJ1-1,CASRFGTGEAFF,TGTGCCAGCAGATTTGGGACAGGGGAGGCTTTCTTT
TRBV9,TRBD1,NA,TRBJ2-3,CASSPIGQAISTDTQYF,TGTGCCAGCAGCCCGATCGGACAGGCCATTAGCACAGATACGCAGTATTTT
TRBV4-2,TRBD1,NA,TRBJ2-5,CASSPRPGGFKETQYF,TGTGCCAGCAGCCCTCGTCCAGGGGGCTTTAAAGAGACCCAGTACTTC